Listed here are 28 T cell receptor beta chains from one sample, sequenced in a study of blood T cell repertoires in COVID-19 (dated by TCRdb to the early 2020s). Library preparation employed the immunoSEQ multiplex PCR assay. TCRdb stores this immuneACCESS table with in-frame sequences only. Part of the clones is absent; in the studies checked, under half of the shortfall reflects unresolved V genes, and no reason is known for the rest. The sample yields 250,000 or so clones; about 90% were counted once. Of the sample, over 3% falls within the top ten clones. The sample taken for sequencing was PBMCs or T cells enriched from blood (not recorded which). The receptors originated from a woman aged 40 to 50 who had been exposed to COVID-19.

The gene calls are TRBV29-1 and TRBJ1-2, with a weak D call TRBD1 (5 bases). The CDR3 length is 11 residues. The V end was cut by 7 bases, the J end by 7 bases, with 13 bases between. Germline CDR1 and CDR2: SQVTM and ANQGSEA. The CDR3 protein is CSGQGTGGYTF. Here the CDR3 DNA reads TGCAGCGGCCAGGGAACGGGTGGCTACACCTTC.

This rearrangement joins TRBV19 to TRBJ1-6; D is unresolved. CDR1 and CDR2 (germline): LNHDA, SQIVND (reference sequence). This CDR3 region has 16 residues. Trimming stripped 2 bases from V and 7 bases from J, with 15 bases between. The DNA of the CDR3 is TGTGCCAGTAGTATATCAAACCCGGGGTGGAATTCACCCCTCCACTTT. Translation: CASSISNPGWNSPLHF.

This clone was picked up one time. This chain links TRBV29-1 with TRBJ2-5; D is perhaps TRBD2 (7 bases). Trimming pared 7 bases from V and 5 bases from J, leaving 14 bases between. The CDR3 length is 12 residues. Germline CDR1 is SQVTM and CDR2 is ANQGSEA. The CDR3: CSEGGDSETQYF. CDR3 nucleotides: TGCAGCGAAGGGGGGGATTCTGAGACCCAGTACTTC.

A single count supports this clone. This chain links TRBV30 with TRBJ1-1, with 7 bases matching TRBD1. Germline V CDR1 and CDR2: GTSNPN, SVGIG (reference sequence). With V trimmed by 4 bases and J by 1 base, 6 bases remained unmatched. The CDR3 sequence is 14 residues long. The CDR3 region is CAWTGQVGNTEAFF. Written as DNA, the CDR3 is TGTGCCTGGACTGGACAGGTTGGGAACACTGAAGCTTTCTTT.

This chain links TRBV28 with TRBJ1-1; D not resolved. The CDR3 covers 11 residues. Trimming cost V 6 bases and J 9 bases, with 11 bases left between them. The germline gives CDR1 MDHEN, CDR2 SYDVKM. CDR3: CASRTTEKAFF. The CDR3 DNA follows: TGTGCCAGCAGGACTACAGAAAAAGCTTTCTTT.

This CDR3 is CASSQEGAGITDTQYF. CDR3 DNA: TGCGCCAGCAGCCAAGAGGGAGCGGGGATCACAGATACGCAGTATTTT. The chain carries TRBV4-3 and TRBJ2-3; 7 bases agree with TRBD2. Per germline, CDR1 LGHNA and CDR2 YSLEER. CDR3 length equals 16 residues. V shed 0 bases and J 2 bases; nucleotides not matched to a gene: 5.

This chain joins TRBV5-1 and TRBJ2-5, with 7 bases aligning to TRBD1. Unmatched junction bases numbered 4, after V lost 2 bases and J lost 0 bases. Germline V gives CDR1 SGHRS, CDR2 YFSETQ. The length of the CDR3 is 15 residues. The CDR3 sequence: CASSLQGSYQETQYF. CDR3 DNA sequence: TGCGCCAGCAGCTTACAGGGGTCGTACCAAGAGACCCAGTACTTC.

This clone was picked up one time. The chain joins TRBV28 to TRBJ2-1; possible D gene TRBD2, 6 bases. The CDR3 is made up of 16 amino acids. Trimming removed 5 bases at V and 4 bases at J, with 18 bases between. Germline V gene lookup returns CDR1 MDHEN and CDR2 SYDVKM. CDR3 region: CASSRADRGKYNEQFF. CDR3 in DNA: TGTGCCAGCAGTCGGGCGGACCGGGGGAAGTACAATGAGCAGTTCTTC.

This clone was observed a few times. V gene TRBV11-3 combines with J gene TRBJ2-2, with 12 bases fitting TRBD1. Germline lookup yields CDR1 SGHNT and CDR2 YENEEA. The CDR3 is made up of 16 amino acids. The ends lost 4 bases at V and 3 bases at J; junction bases unmatched: 3. The CDR3 is CASSSGQGADTGELFF. DNA of the CDR3: TGTGCCAGCAGCTCGGGACAGGGGGCGGACACCGGGGAGCTGTTTTTT.

About this clone itself: Other DNA variants within this sample encode the same CDR3. The J gene is TRBJ1-1, the V gene TRBV3-1 (or the pseudogene TRBV3-2), with D hard to call. The V gene's germline CDR1 is LGHDT and CDR2 YNNKEL (reference sequence). There are 13 residues in the CDR3. Trimming left V 1 base short and J 1 base short, with 4 bases between. The CDR3 region is CASSQGGNTEAFF. Here the CDR3 DNA reads TGTGCCAGCAGCCAAGGAGGGAACACTGAAGCTTTCTTT.

The genes are TRBV6-5 and TRBJ2-1; 10 positions agree with TRBD2. Germline V lookup: CDR1 MNHEY, CDR2 SVGAGI. Trimming took 7 bases from V and 6 from J; bases not matched to a gene: 9. The CDR3 is made up of 15 amino acids. CDR3 DNA: TGTGCCAGCACCCGCATAGCGGGAGGTTTCAATGAGCAGTTCTTC. The encoded protein is CASTRIAGGFNEQFF.

The rearrangement links TRBV18 to TRBJ2-7; D may be TRBD2 (6 bases). Trimming pared 3 bases from V and 2 bases from J, leaving 23 bases between. CDR1 KGHSH and CDR2 LQKENI come from the germline V gene. The CDR3 is 18 residues long. The CDR3 is CASSPPLSVRGTTYEQYF. The CDR3 DNA reads as TGTGCCAGCTCACCCCCCTTGAGCGTGCGGGGAACGACCTACGAGCAGTACTTC.

The CDR3 region is CASSALNRGRTGKLFF. CDR3 in DNA: TGTGCCAGCAGTGCCCTTAACAGGGGGCGCACCGGAAAACTGTTTTTT. The gene calls are TRBV27 and TRBJ1-4, with TRBD1 matching 9 bases. This CDR3 is built from 16 residues. After removal of 5 bases from V and 10 bases from J, the junction contained 14 bases not matched to a gene. Looked up from germline, CDR1 is MNHEY and CDR2 is SMNVEV (reference sequence).

In this sample, this clone turned up once. V and J are TRBV2 and TRBJ1-2; 9 bases are shared with TRBD1. The CDR3 extends over 17 amino acids. V was pared by 0 bases and J by 4 bases, with 9 bases of the junction left unmatched. The germline V gene encodes CDR1 SNHLY and CDR2 FYNNEI. The CDR3 sequence: CASSEAPPQTGGYGYTF. The CDR3 bases are TGTGCCAGCAGTGAAGCGCCTCCTCAGACAGGGGGCTATGGCTACACCTTC.

The V gene is TRBV19, the J gene TRBJ1-5; D possibly corresponds to TRBD1 (5 bases). V gave up 5 bases and J gave up 9 bases, with 14 bases separating them. The germline V gene has CDR1 LNHDA and CDR2 SQIVND (reference sequence). The CDR3 is 13 residues long. The CDR3 region has the DNA TGTGCCAGTAGTGCCGGGGGGTGGAGGCCCCAGCATTTT. Encoded protein: CASSAGGWRPQHF.

The chain has TRBV3-1 (or the pseudogene TRBV3-2) and TRBJ2-1; 10 positions agree with TRBD2. V dropped 2 bases and J dropped 3; count of bases not matched to a gene: 19. Germline V CDR1 and CDR2: LGHDT, YNNKEL (reference sequence). The CDR3 totals 21 residues. CDR3 region: CASSQNYGRHSGGSSYNEQFF. CDR3 nucleotide sequence: TGTGCCAGCAGCCAAAACTATGGGCGGCATAGCGGGGGGTCGAGCTACAATGAGCAGTTCTTC.

The count of this clone is one. The chain is built from TRBV24-1 and TRBJ2-1; the D gene is possibly TRBD2 (8 bases). Trimming stripped 9 bases from V and 7 bases from J, with 21 bases between. Germline V gives CDR1 KGHDR, CDR2 SFDVKD. CDR3 length: 15 amino acids. The CDR3 DNA follows: TGTGCCACCGGCGGGGGGAGGACAGGAGGTAATGAGCAGTTCTTC. Encoded protein: CATGGGRTGGNEQFF.

The CDR3 bases are TGTGCCAGCAGATCCGGGGATGAAAAACTGTTTTTT. This gives the protein CASRSGDEKLFF. The chain couples TRBV3-1 (or the pseudogene TRBV3-2) to TRBJ1-4; D unclear. From germline, CDR1 is LGHDT and CDR2 YNNKEL (reference sequence). V gave up 6 bases and J gave up 6 bases, with 8 bases separating them. The CDR3 has 12 residues.

CDR3 nucleotides: TGTGCCAGCAGTGAATACGAGGGTGCTAGCAATCAGCCCCAGCATTTT. It specifies CASSEYEGASNQPQHF. The chain joins TRBV7-2 to TRBJ1-5; no firm D call. With 6 bases removed from V and 0 bases from J, the gap between germline ends came to 15 bases. CDR3 length equals 16 residues. Looked up from germline, CDR1 is SGHTA and CDR2 is FQGNSA.

The rearrangement joins TRBV19 to TRBJ1-4; 12 nucleotides line up with TRBD1. The J segment lost 8 bases and the V segment lost 5 bases, leaving 15 bases of the junction unmatched. The CDR3 contains 18 residues. Germline assignment: CDR1 LNHDA and CDR2 SQIVND (reference sequence). Here the CDR3 reads CASSPTSGQGARGEKLFF. CDR3 coding DNA: TGTGCCAGTAGTCCAACGTCGGGACAGGGGGCGCGAGGCGAAAAACTGTTTTTT.

The chain carries TRBV12-3 or TRBV12-4 and TRBJ1-6; weak D call: TRBD1 (6 bases). The ends were cut back, 4 bases at V and 9 bases at J, with 10 bases in the middle. This CDR3 is built from 13 residues. The CDR3 nucleotides read TGTGCCAGCAGTTGGGGGGGCCGTTCACCCCTCCACTTT. It yields the protein CASSWGGRSPLHF.

On this clone: The sample contains more than one DNA sequence encoding this CDR3. The chain is built from TRBV18 and TRBJ2-3; 7 nucleotides align to TRBD1. V gave up 2 bases and J gave up 3 bases; unmatched junction bases: 2. This CDR3 region has 14 residues. Germline lookup yields CDR1 KGHSH and CDR2 LQKENI. CDR3 DNA: TGTGCCAGCTCACCATCCAGGGGGACAGATACGCAGTATTTT. Protein sequence: CASSPSRGTDTQYF.

On this clone: Other nucleotide sequences in the sample specify the same CDR3. The genes are TRBV7-2 and TRBJ2-7; D perhaps matches TRBD1 (7 bases). In germline, CDR1 is SGHTA, CDR2 FQGNSA. Trimming pared 5 bases from V and 0 bases from J, leaving 14 bases between. The CDR3 consists of 15 residues. CDR3 amino acids: CASSLQGTASYEQYF. The DNA of the CDR3 is TGTGCCAGCAGCCTACAGGGGACTGCCTCCTACGAGCAGTACTTC.

The CDR3 reads CASSLDSSSRSGYTF. Here the CDR3 DNA reads TGTGCCAGCAGCCTGGACAGCTCGAGCCGGAGTGGCTACACCTTC. This chain joins TRBV7-3 and TRBJ1-2, with a possible D match to TRBD1 (6 bases). CDR1 and CDR2 (germline): SGHTA, FQGTGA. CDR3 size: 15 residues. V was pared by 5 bases and J by 7 bases, with 20 bases between.

This clone was seen once. The chain's CDR3 is CASSVGTSGRALYNEQFF. DNA for the CDR3: TGTGCCAGCAGTGTTGGGACTAGCGGGAGGGCCCTCTACAATGAGCAGTTCTTC. This chain joins TRBV6-1 and TRBJ2-1; 16 bases are shared with TRBD2. The CDR3 sequence is 18 residues long. Germline CDR1 is MNHNS and CDR2 is SASEGT. Trimming cost V 4 bases and J 3 bases; bases outside gene matches: 6.

This chain uses TRBV2 with TRBJ2-1; the D is unclear. With 7 bases removed from V and 5 bases from J, the gap between germline ends came to 9 bases. The length of the CDR3 is 12 residues. The germline gives CDR1 SNHLY, CDR2 FYNNEI. In nucleotides, the CDR3 is TGTGCCAGCACTAACCCCAACAATGAGCAGTTCTTC. This encodes CASTNPNNEQFF.

J is TRBJ2-7 and V is TRBV28, with D possibly being TRBD1 (5 bases). The CDR3 is 10 residues long. The germline CDR1 and CDR2 sequences are MDHEN and SYDVKM. CDR3 coding DNA: TGTGCTGGGGCCTCCTACGAGCAGTACGTC. Translated: CAGASYEQYV.

This clone was seen once. This rearrangement joins TRBV28 to TRBJ1-2; D might be TRBD1 (5 bases). The CDR3 is 15 residues long. The germline V and J ends were trimmed by 5 bases and 0 bases, with 13 bases remaining between them. The germline V gene encodes CDR1 MDHEN and CDR2 SYDVKM. As DNA, the CDR3 is TGTGCCAGCAGTCCAGCGGGGGTCGCTAACTATGGCTACACCTTC. The encoded protein is CASSPAGVANYGYTF.